These 9 T cell receptor beta chains originate from one sample sequenced in a study of identical twins. One entry per CDR3 protein, called by TCRdb with MiXCR from the 5' RACE reads. Seen here are 1.5 million or so distinct CDR3 sequences, less than 35% observed once, and the top ten hold more than 0.25%. The sample comprised cord blood. The source of these receptors is a newborn girl in good health.

The table lists this clonotype with many counts. V gene TRBV20-1 combines with J gene TRBJ2-1; tentatively, D is TRBD2 (6 bases). Germline V lookup: CDR1 DFQATT, CDR2 SNEGSKA (reference sequence). Trimming removed 3 bases from V and 1 base from J, with 10 bases in between. The CDR3 has 14 amino acids. The CDR3 nucleotides are TGCAGTGCTAGCGAACTAGCTTCCTACAATGAGCAGTTCTTC. It yields the protein CSASELASYNEQFF.

This clonotype was observed a handful of times. The chain employs TRBV20-1 and TRBJ2-7; D not resolved. V lost 1 base and J 4 bases, leaving 17 bases between the germline ends. The CDR3 is 15 amino acids. CDR1 DFQATT and CDR2 SNEGSKA come from the germline V gene (reference sequence). The CDR3 sequence is CSARVGIATWYEQYF. The CDR3, as DNA: TGCAGTGCTAGAGTTGGAATAGCAACGTGGTACGAGCAGTACTTC.

The rearrangement uses TRBV10-3 and TRBJ2-7; TRBD2 matches 8 bases. Germline CDR1 ENHRY, CDR2 SYGVKD. V lost 0 bases and J lost 4; bases outside the gene matches: 8. CDR3 length: 16 amino acids. The CDR3 loop is CAISESRLAGPYEQYF. The CDR3 DNA follows: TGTGCCATCAGTGAGTCGAGGCTAGCGGGCCCTTACGAGCAGTACTTC.

This chain joins TRBV7-2 and TRBJ1-5; 8 bases are a match to TRBD1. The J segment lost 2 bases and the V segment lost 5 bases, leaving 5 bases of the junction unmatched. This CDR3 has 15 residues. The V gene's germline CDR1 is SGHTA and CDR2 FQGNSA. DNA for the CDR3: TGTGCCAGCAGCGGTCGGACAGGGCGCAATCAGCCCCAGCATTTT. Protein product: CASSGRTGRNQPQHF.

The V gene is TRBV27, the J gene TRBJ2-2; tentatively, D is TRBD1 (7 bases). This CDR3 has 17 amino acids. Looked up from germline, CDR1 is MNHEY and CDR2 is SMNVEV (reference sequence). Trimming removed 4 bases from V and 4 bases from J, with 19 bases in between. The CDR3 is CASSWAGRQGGTGELFF. DNA of the CDR3: TGTGCCAGCAGTTGGGCAGGAAGGCAGGGGGGCACCGGGGAGCTGTTTTTT.

The CDR3, as DNA: TGCAGTGCTAGTGTGGCCCCCTTGAGAGAGCAGTACTTC. It specifies CSASVAPLREQYF. The chain is built from TRBV20-1 and TRBJ2-4; D remains ambiguous. Germline loops: CDR1 DFQATT, CDR2 SNEGSKA (reference sequence). CDR3 length: 13 amino acids. V lost 3 bases to trimming and J lost 13 bases, with 19 bases between them.

The chain links TRBV29-1 to TRBJ2-3, with D possibly matching TRBD2 (7 bases). The CDR3 runs to 14 residues. Germline lookup yields CDR1 SQVTM and CDR2 ANQGSEA. The V gene lost 6 bases and the J gene lost 2 bases, with 15 bases spanning the gap. The CDR3: CSVRGGADTDTQYF. CDR3 sequence (DNA): TGCAGCGTGAGGGGGGGCGCTGACACAGATACGCAGTATTTT.

The chain is built from TRBV6-5 and TRBJ2-1, with D tentatively TRBD2 (6 bases). The better agreement between TRBJ2-7 and the DNA end casts doubt on the J call. CDR1 and CDR2 (germline): MNHEY, SVGAGI. This CDR3 comprises 13 residues. CDR3 residues: CASRPEGYNEQYF. DNA of the CDR3: TGTGCCAGCAGGCCGGAGGGTTACAATGAGCAGTACTTC.

This clonotype was seen ten or more times. The chain links TRBV29-1 to TRBJ2-3, with TRBD2 matching 7 bases. V was pared by 4 bases and J by 2 bases, with 6 bases of the junction left unmatched. The germline V gene has CDR1 SQVTM and CDR2 ANQGSEA. The CDR3 totals 14 residues. CDR3 amino acids: CSVGEGTVTDTQYF. In DNA form, the CDR3 reads TGCAGCGTTGGGGAGGGGACGGTCACAGATACGCAGTATTTT.